This T cell receptor (beta chain) comes out of a study of cytomegalovirus exposure and HLA in healthy donors (dated by TCRdb to about 2017). As for the study more broadly: According to a later analysis, the 120 or so validation repertoires were produced on the same platform as the roughly 720 repertoires of the first cohort. The study aimed to test whether signatures of past pathogen exposure could be identified by cataloging public T cell receptors. Along with the roughly 710-subject first cohort, a separate validation cohort of over a hundred different subjects was used. High-throughput TCR immunosequencing, statistical association of individual TCRs with disease status, and machine learning were combined to predict cytomegalovirus infection status. The study at large found these results: In vitro tests confirmed that a few of the cytomegalovirus-associated TCR beta chains recognize cytomegalovirus antigens. The validation cohort had no HLA typing available for a later analysis, so co-occurrence within that cohort was assessed over all 120 or so repertoires. The study gave a list of more than 150 TCR beta chains associated with cytomegalovirus. A later analysis found that TCRs clustered in the first cohort also tended to co-occur in the 110 or so validation repertoires, with 94% of cluster scores above 0. The classifier was reported to diagnose cytomegalovirus status with high specificity and sensitivity in both the original cohort and the validation cohort. While some public TCRs were present in many individuals, most TCR sequences turned up only very rarely across donors. According to the authors, the approach could potentially be generalized to other disease states and immunological phenotypes.

Separate from the roughly 700-subject first cohort, the validation cohort of around 130 subjects was the group to which the donors belonged. Comments on this clone: Its binding antigen is unknown. Per-nucleotide qualities are absent, and no much larger clonotype sits a single base away.

The library was built by means of the immunoSEQ multiplex PCR assay. The original pipeline was this. A statistical classification framework was built to diagnose cytomegalovirus status from the catalog of TCR beta chain sequences. TCRdb's version of the immuneACCESS table is confined to in-frame rearrangements and falls short of the full clone set. An unresolved V gene accounts for under half of the shortfall where checked; the remainder is of unknown origin. That table is the source of V, J and clone size, and D and trimming were worked out from the DNA. The sample profile shows a few hundred thousand clones; roughly 90% of them were found once. Approximately 0.94% of the sample comes from the top ten. Sequencing was carried out using PBMCs. The clonotype originates from a woman between 18 and 30 years old in good health and CMV-seronegative.

The DNA sequence follows: TGTGCCAGCACCAAAGAAGTCCTAGCGGGAGGCGGAGAGCAGTACTTC. Translated, this is CASTKEVLAGGGEQYF. Recombination connected TRBV28 to TRBJ2-7, with TRBD2 matching 11 junction bases. V is pruned by 7 bases and J by 7 bases, leaving 15 bases of the junction without a gene match. CDR1 and CDR2, per the germline V gene, are MDHEN and SYDVKM. The CDR3 runs 16 residues from the cysteine to the phenylalanine. Only CDR3 DNA is held: 48 bases, read in frame from base 1.